This T cell receptor beta chain was sequenced during a study of blood T cell repertoires in COVID-19. In the study overall: Both acute and convalescent COVID-19 samples were obtained from the United States, Italy and Spain. T cells, B-cell-depleted T cells, or PBMCs supplied cDNA or gDNA.

In this sample, this clone turned up once. Per the authors' pipeline: Reference gene primer amplification gave estimated nucleated cell counts. Method: immunoSEQ multiplex PCR; TCRdb's copy keeps in-frame clones and lacks some. V and J calls and clone size are given by that table; D and trimming were obtained from the DNA. The sample yields hundreds of thousands of clones, around four fifths seen once. V was pared by 4 bases and J by 4 bases, with 10 bases between. This CDR3 comprises 13 residues. From germline, CDR1 is MDHEN and CDR2 SYDVKM. The J gene is TRBJ1-2, the V gene TRBV28; tentative D call: TRBD1 (6 bases). The source of this sequence is a woman aged 60-70 years with active or convalescent COVID-19. The sequencing sample was made of peripheral blood. The CDR3 is CASSSQGLYGYTF. CDR3 bases: TGTGCCAGCAGTTCCCAGGGGCTCTATGGCTACACCTTC.